These 26 T cell receptor beta chains came from one sample sequenced in a study of read filtering for tumor transcriptome and immune sequencing. The library was built from about 400 ng RNA with molecular barcoded adaptors for alpha/delta and beta/gamma chains. TCRdb called the reads again in MiXCR, with one record for every CDR3 protein. The data show more than 45,000 distinct CDR3 sequences, approximately 19% seen once. The sequencing input was a population of CD138-negative cells sorted from bone marrow. These receptors were taken from a donor over 35 with multiple myeloma.

The sample holds many counts of this clonotype. The chain links TRBV15 to TRBJ2-1; no clear D gene. Germline loops: CDR1 LNHNV, CDR2 YYDKDF (reference sequence). This CDR3 is built from 13 residues. The V gene lost 3 bases and the J gene lost 8 bases, with 11 bases spanning the gap. CDR3 protein: CATSSVTSDEQFF. The DNA for the CDR3 is TGTGCCACCAGCAGCGTCACATCAGATGAGCAGTTCTTC.

This clonotype was observed at least ten times. The chain uses TRBV20-1 and TRBJ1-1; D uncertain. Germline loops: CDR1 DFQATT, CDR2 SNEGSKA (reference sequence). The CDR3 runs to 13 residues. The ends were cut back, 3 bases at V and 1 base at J, with 9 bases in the middle. The CDR3 DNA is TGCAGTGCTAGGTCTAACGAGAACACTGAAGCTTTCTTT. Translation: CSARSNENTEAFF.

Ten or more counts support this clonotype. This sequence joins TRBV12-3 or TRBV12-4 and TRBJ2-1; D is uncertain. V gave up 6 bases and J gave up 8 bases, with 8 bases separating them. The length of the CDR3 is 11 residues. The CDR3 spells CASSSGYEQFF. For the CDR3, the DNA is TGTGCCAGCAGCTCCGGCTATGAGCAGTTCTTC.

The chain combines TRBV27 with TRBJ2-7; D is unresolved. This CDR3 spans 16 amino acids. V shed 0 bases and J shed 1 base, with 13 bases lying between them. The germline V gene has CDR1 MNHEY and CDR2 SMNVEV (reference sequence). The DNA of the CDR3 is TGTGCCAGCAGTTTATCGCACGGAGATTCTTCCTACGAGCAGTACTTC. This gives the protein CASSLSHGDSSYEQYF.

Of note for this clonotype: A read error may account for a junction end that differs from germline. CDR3 nucleotides: TGTGCTAGCAGCCGAGAATGCAGCGGGGCGAACACCGGGGAGCTGTTTTTT. Its protein is CASSRECSGANTGELFF. The chain links TRBV4-2 to TRBJ2-2, with TRBD2 identical over 7 bases. Per the germline V gene, CDR1 is LGHNA and CDR2 is YNFKEQ. The CDR3 consists of 17 residues.

This chain links TRBV12-3 or TRBV12-4 with TRBJ2-7, with 9 bases lining up with TRBD2. V dropped 6 bases and J dropped 7; count of bases not matched to a gene: 10. The CDR3 has 14 amino acids. The DNA of the CDR3 is TGTGCCAGCAGACTTGCGGGAGGGCCAGGGGAGCAGTACTTC. Residues: CASRLAGGPGEQYF.

In DNA form, the CDR3 reads TGTGCCAGCAGCCGGTGGATCACCGGGGAGCTGTTTTTT. Its translation: CASSRWITGELFF. The chain links TRBV6-2 or TRBV6-3 to TRBJ2-2; D remains ambiguous. Per germline, CDR1 MNHEY and CDR2 SVGEGT. The CDR3 sequence is 13 residues long. The V end lost 6 bases, the J end lost 4 bases, and 9 bases lay between the germline ends.

Concerning this clonotype: Just one base apart from a much larger clone, this may be a read error. The V call is TRBV10-3, the J call TRBJ1-1; the D gene is possibly TRBD1 (5 bases). The CDR3 is 16 residues long. Germline V lookup: CDR1 ENHRY, CDR2 SYGVKD. CDR3 in amino acids: CAIGEPPTAMNTEAFF. The CDR3 nucleotides are TGTGCCATCGGTGAGCCCCCGACAGCTATGAACACTGAAGCTTTCTTT.

At least ten counts were recorded for this clonotype. This chain uses TRBV18 with TRBJ2-1; 7 nucleotides match TRBD2. There are 15 residues in the CDR3. The V gene end was trimmed by 6 bases and the J gene end by 1 base; junction bases not matched to a gene: 6. Per germline, CDR1 KGHSH and CDR2 LQKENI. The CDR3 loop reads CASSVAGLSYNEQFF. CDR3 sequence (DNA): TGTGCCAGCTCTGTAGCGGGCCTATCCTACAATGAGCAGTTCTTC.

This clonotype came up a few times. The V and J genes are TRBV19 and TRBJ1-1; D is undetermined. The CDR3 has 12 amino acids. Deletions cut 5 bases from V and 1 base from J, with 5 bases between. CDR1 LNHDA and CDR2 SQIVND come from the germline V gene (reference sequence). The CDR3 bases are TGTGCCAGTAGTCCGCCGAACACTGAAGCTTTCTTT. This translates into CASSPPNTEAFF.

Comment on this clonotype: This may be a read error, as it is one base from a much larger clone. This chain connects TRBV20-1 to TRBJ1-5; D gene ambiguous. CDR1 is DFQATT and CDR2 is SNEGSKA in the germline V gene (reference sequence). The CDR3 covers 13 residues. The CDR3 sequence: CSARGDSNQSQHF. The DNA for the CDR3 is TGCAGTGCTCGTGGAGATAGCAATCAGTCCCAGCATTTT.

In this sample, this clonotype turned up many times. V usage is TRBV20-1 and J usage is TRBJ2-1; no clear D. V lost 6 bases and J lost 5, with 11 bases in between. The CDR3 has 12 amino acids. Per germline, CDR1 DFQATT and CDR2 SNEGSKA (reference sequence). The CDR3 sequence is CSARRSNNEQFF. CDR3 in DNA: TGCAGTGCGAGAAGAAGTAACAATGAGCAGTTCTTC.

This clonotype has ten or more counts. No conserved phenylalanine or tryptophan is present at the end of the CDR3, so a read error is the likely explanation. This rearrangement joins TRBV6-6 to TRBJ2-1, with unresolved D. The CDR3 runs to 12 residues. Germline CDR1 reads MNHNY; CDR2 reads SVGAGI (reference sequence). V dropped 7 bases and J dropped 9 bases, with 13 bases sitting between them. The CDR3 reads CASTQSTGEQFS. The CDR3 DNA is TGTGCCAGCACCCAGTCGACCGGTGAGCAGTTCTCC.

Turning to this clonotype: This may stem from a read error, because a much larger clone lies one nucleotide away. CDR3 DNA sequence: TGTGCCATCAGCAGGACTTCCTACGAGCAGTACTTC. It yields the protein CAISRTSYEQYF. The J gene is TRBJ2-7, the V gene TRBV11-2; TRBD2 is a possible D gene (5 bases). Germline assignment: CDR1 SGHAT and CDR2 FQNNGV. This CDR3 comprises 12 residues.

This clonotype came up many times. The genes are TRBV5-1 and TRBJ2-5, with 8 nucleotides matching TRBD2. Germline assignment: CDR1 SGHRS and CDR2 YFSETQ. J gave up 2 bases and V 3 bases, and 15 bases lay outside the gene matches. The CDR3 totals 18 residues. CDR3 sequence reads: CASSSGWAGGYRQETQYF. DNA of the CDR3: TGCGCCAGCAGCTCCGGATGGGCGGGAGGATACCGGCAAGAGACCCAGTACTTC.

This clonotype appeared a single time. V is TRBV4-1 and J is TRBJ2-7; weak D call: TRBD1 (6 bases). The CDR3 spans 14 residues. The germline V gene encodes CDR1 MGHRA and CDR2 YSYEKL. V was pared by 4 bases and J by 3 bases, with 13 bases between. The CDR3 protein is CASSPLGAGYEQYF. CDR3 in DNA: TGCGCCAGCAGCCCGTTGGGGGCGGGCTACGAGCAGTACTTC.

The rearrangement uses TRBV5-1 and TRBJ1-2; TRBD1 might be the D (5 bases). The length of the CDR3 is 14 residues. The V and J ends lost 5 bases and 0 bases respectively, with 11 bases between them. The V gene's germline CDR1 is SGHRS and CDR2 YFSETQ. CDR3 DNA sequence: TGCGCCAGCAGATTCACGGGGGCTAACTATGGCTACACCTTC. Translated: CASRFTGANYGYTF.

The chain combines TRBV5-1 with TRBJ2-5; no clear D gene. This CDR3 has 12 amino acids. Per the germline V gene, CDR1 is SGHRS and CDR2 is YFSETQ. V gave up 4 bases and J gave up 4 bases, with 8 bases separating them. This CDR3 is CASSVIAETQYF. The CDR3 DNA follows: TGCGCCAGCAGCGTGATAGCAGAGACCCAGTACTTC.

A note on this clonotype: This is likely an artifact of a read error, given a far larger clone one base away. The conserved closing phenylalanine or tryptophan is absent in this CDR3, likely reflecting a read error. For the CDR3, the DNA is TGTGCCAGCAGTGAGCGCAGGGGGACTGAAGCTTTCTCT. Translation gives CASSERRGTEAFS. The chain uses TRBV6-5 and TRBJ1-1; the match to TRBD1 covers 7 bases. V lost 5 bases and J lost 5; bases outside the gene matches: 5. In germline, CDR1 is MNHEY, CDR2 SVGAGI. The length of the CDR3 is 13 residues.

This clonotype was detected ten times or more. This CDR3 fails to terminate in the conserved phenylalanine or tryptophan, so it likely reflects a read error. The gene calls are TRBV4-3 and TRBJ2-1, with 10 bases matching TRBD1. The V segment lost 3 bases and the J segment 9 bases; nucleotides outside the gene matches: 11. The CDR3 runs to 16 residues. The V gene's germline CDR1 is LGHNA and CDR2 YSLEER. The CDR3 region has the DNA TGCGCCAGCAGCCACCTCCCCACCCGGGACAGGGGTGAGCAGTTCCTC. Its translation: CASSHLPTRDRGEQFL.

This clonotype was seen repeatedly, ten times or more. J is TRBJ2-3 and V is TRBV2; 7 nucleotides agree with TRBD2. The V and J ends lost 8 bases and 10 bases, in that order; junction bases with no gene match: 9. The CDR3 length is 12 residues. Germline values: CDR1 SNHLY, CDR2 FYNNEI. CDR3 bases: TGTGCCAGCCCAAGGACTAGTCAAGCGCAGTATTTT. Amino acids: CASPRTSQAQYF.

This clonotype was observed many times. V gene TRBV29-1 combines with J gene TRBJ2-1, with TRBD2 matching over 11 bases. This CDR3 is 14 amino acids long. Trimming took 3 bases from V and 2 from J; bases not matched to a gene: 0. Per the germline V gene, CDR1 is SQVTM and CDR2 is ANQGSEA. The CDR3 loop is CSVETSGTYNEQFF. Written as DNA, the CDR3 is TGCAGCGTTGAGACTAGCGGGACCTACAATGAGCAGTTCTTC.

This clonotype was counted ten times or more. A much larger clone differs from this one at a single base, so this may be a read error. J is TRBJ1-4 and V is TRBV18; a weak D match, TRBD1 (5 bases). The germline CDR1 and CDR2 sequences are KGHSH and LQKENI. This CDR3 has 15 residues. The CDR3 coding sequence is TGTGCCAGCTCACCTGGACGGACAACTAATGAAAAACTGGTTTTT. Translation gives CASSPGRTTNEKLVF.

In its sample, this clonotype was seen many times. V gene TRBV6-6 combines with J gene TRBJ2-7; D remains ambiguous. Germline lookup yields CDR1 MNHNY and CDR2 SVGAGI (reference sequence). CDR3 length: 14 amino acids. V was cut by 5 bases and J by 9 bases, with 20 bases left in between. CDR3 in amino acids: CASSTGSPGLRQYF. The CDR3 DNA follows: TGTGCCAGCAGTACCGGGTCCCCGGGTCTCAGGCAGTACTTC.

This clonotype was recorded many times. This chain links TRBV7-2 with TRBJ2-1; 14 bases are a match to TRBD2. The germline V gene has CDR1 SGHTA and CDR2 FQGNSA. Germline trimming cut 6 bases from V and 10 bases from J; bases unmatched to any gene: 5. The CDR3 is made up of 14 amino acids. CDR3 sequence: CASRGLAGAGEQFF. In DNA, the CDR3 is TGTGCCAGCAGGGGACTAGCGGGAGCGGGAGAGCAGTTCTTC.

This clonotype was observed at least ten times. The chain has TRBV11-2 and TRBJ2-4, with TRBD2 identical over 7 bases. V shed 1 base, J shed 1 base, and the junction held 7 bases outside the gene matches. The germline CDR1 and CDR2 sequences are SGHAT and FQNNGV. The CDR3 consists of 17 residues. The DNA for the CDR3 is TGTGCCAGCAGCTTAGGAGGCGGCGGGGGTGCCAAAAACATTCAGTACTTC. Protein product: CASSLGGGGGAKNIQYF.